This passage covers 19 T cell receptor beta chains from one sample sequenced in a study of cytomegalovirus exposure and HLA in healthy donors. A multiplex PCR was run with 60 Vbeta primers and 13 Jbeta primers. Sequencing was performed with immunoSEQ multiplex PCR; in TCRdb, only in-frame clones are kept and a portion is missing. The sample gives approximately 190,000 clones, around 84% of which show up once; more than 3% is in the top ten. The sample was PBMCs. The origin of the receptors is a middle-aged man in good health and CMV-seropositive.

The J gene is TRBJ2-4, the V gene TRBV6-1; no reliable D call. Germline V gives CDR1 MNHNS, CDR2 SASEGT. The CDR3 covers 14 residues. The V end lost 5 bases, the J end lost 0 bases, and 8 bases lay between the germline ends. The CDR3 here is CASSNHRAKNIQYF. In DNA form, the CDR3 reads TGTGCCAGCAGTAACCACAGAGCCAAAAACATTCAGTACTTC.

V and J are TRBV9 and TRBJ2-2; D gene uncertain. The germline CDR1 and CDR2 sequences are SGDLS and YYNGEE. Trimming left V 4 bases short and J 5 bases short, with 6 bases between. This CDR3 has 12 amino acids. CDR3 bases: TGTGCCAGCAGCTCCCGTACCGGGGAGCTGTTTTTT. Its protein is CASSSRTGELFF.

The chain employs TRBV19 and TRBJ1-1, with 9 positions matching TRBD1. Germline V gene data show CDR1 as LNHDA and CDR2 as SQIVND (reference sequence). V shed 4 bases, J shed 3 bases, and the junction held 0 bases outside the gene matches. The CDR3 consists of 13 residues. The CDR3 loop reads CASSRTGDTEAFF. In nucleotides, the CDR3 is TGTGCCAGTAGTAGGACAGGGGACACTGAAGCTTTCTTT.

This sequence joins TRBV25-1 and TRBJ1-4, with a weak D call TRBD1 (5 bases). Trimming took 3 bases from V and 8 from J, leaving 7 bases between them. This CDR3 is built from 12 residues. CDR1 MGHDK and CDR2 SYGVNS come from the germline V gene. The CDR3 region is CASSEGREKLFF. CDR3 nucleotides: TGTGCCAGCAGTGAGGGGCGGGAAAAACTGTTTTTT. Using reference TRBV25-1 and TRBJ1-4 for the parts outside the CDR3, the full variable domain is EADIYQTPRYLVIGTGKKITLECSQTMGHDKMYWYQQDPGMELHLIHYSYGVNSTEKGDLSSESTVSRIRTEHFPLTLESARPSHTSQYLCASSEGREKLFFGSGTQLSVL.

This clone was detected only once. The V gene is TRBV28, the J gene TRBJ1-6; D is unresolved. Germline assignment: CDR1 MDHEN and CDR2 SYDVKM. V was pared by 2 bases and J by 0 bases, with 14 bases between. The CDR3 runs to 18 residues. The CDR3 region has the DNA TGTGCCAGCAGTTTACTCCTCGGGGAGAGCTCCTATAATTCACCCCTCCACTTT. Translated, it gives CASSLLLGESSYNSPLHF. Full variable domain (remainder filled in from reference TRBV28 and TRBJ1-6): DVKVTQSSRYLVKRTGEKVFLECVQDMDHENMFWYRQDPGLGLRLIYFSYDVKMKEKGDIPEGYSVSREKKERFSLILESASTNQTSMYLCASSLLLGESSYNSPLHFGNGTRLTVT.

The chain has TRBV9 and TRBJ1-6, with D possibly TRBD1 on 5 matching bases. There are 15 residues in the CDR3. The V and J ends lost 6 bases and 6 bases respectively, with 16 bases between them. The germline CDR1 and CDR2 sequences are SGDLS and YYNGEE. CDR3 in amino acids: CASTPGRGGNSPLHF. The CDR3 nucleotides read TGTGCCAGCACCCCGGGGAGGGGCGGTAATTCACCCCTCCACTTT.

The V call is TRBV7-3, the J call TRBJ2-7; 8 nucleotides align to TRBD1. The CDR3 extends over 16 amino acids. CDR1 is SGHTA and CDR2 is FQGTGA in the germline V gene. The junction had 6 bases not matched to a gene; V was cut back by 0 bases and J by 2 bases. CDR3 nucleotide sequence: TGTGCCAGCAGCTTAACAGGAGGACAGGGAGCCTACGAGCAGTACTTC. This encodes CASSLTGGQGAYEQYF.

The V and J genes are TRBV27 and TRBJ2-1; TRBD1 matches at 7 bases. Trimming removed 5 bases from V and 15 bases from J; junction bases left unmatched: 16. The CDR3 has 14 amino acids. CDR1 is MNHEY, CDR2 SMNVEV, per germline (reference sequence). CDR3 DNA sequence: TGTGCCAGCAGTCCCAGGACGGGCAGGGGGTTGGCGTTCTTC. Protein product: CASSPRTGRGLAFF.

The chain couples TRBV29-1 to TRBJ1-1; 8 bases align to TRBD1. The germline V gene has CDR1 SQVTM and CDR2 ANQGSEA. With 6 bases clipped from V and 0 bases from J, the junction kept 9 bases outside the gene matches. The CDR3 is 15 residues long. CDR3 residues: CSVNTGTGLNTEAFF. The CDR3 DNA reads TGCAGCGTCAATACCGGGACAGGATTGAACACTGAAGCTTTCTTT.

This rearrangement joins TRBV27 to TRBJ2-2; 7 bases align to TRBD1. CDR1 and CDR2 (germline): MNHEY, SMNVEV (reference sequence). The CDR3 loop spans 15 amino acids. V gave up 7 bases and J gave up 2 bases; unmatched junction bases: 7. The CDR3 DNA is TGTGCCAGCAACTCTCGACAGGGCAACACCGGGGAGCTGTTTTTT. It translates to CASNSRQGNTGELFF.

The chain carries TRBV4-3 and TRBJ1-4; 7 nucleotides match TRBD1. The V gene's germline CDR1 is LGHNA and CDR2 YSLEER. The CDR3 has 15 amino acids. Germline trimming cut 3 bases from V and 4 bases from J; bases unmatched to any gene: 5. CDR3 in DNA: TGCGCCAGCAGCCAGGTAGACAGGGATAATGAAAAACTGTTTTTT. It codes for CASSQVDRDNEKLFF.

V gene TRBV27 combines with J gene TRBJ2-7; a weak D match, TRBD1 (6 bases). The germline V and J ends were trimmed by 6 bases and 3 bases, with 21 bases remaining between them. Germline loops: CDR1 MNHEY, CDR2 SMNVEV (reference sequence). The CDR3 is 16 residues long. The CDR3 spells CASSSPNLGRGYEQYF. In DNA, the CDR3 is TGTGCCAGCAGCTCCCCGAATCTAGGCAGGGGCTACGAGCAGTACTTC.

The gene calls are TRBV28 and TRBJ1-2; 8 bases map to TRBD1. The CDR3 has 15 amino acids. Looked up from germline, CDR1 is MDHEN and CDR2 is SYDVKM. The J segment lost 3 bases and the V segment lost 0 bases, leaving 3 bases of the junction unmatched. In DNA, the CDR3 is TGTGCCAGCAGTTTATGGCAGGGGGCGTACTATGGCTACACCTTC. Its translation is CASSLWQGAYYGYTF.

The chain has TRBV19 and TRBJ2-2, with 10 positions matching TRBD2. Germline lookup yields CDR1 LNHDA and CDR2 SQIVND (reference sequence). The CDR3 has 17 residues. J was trimmed by 5 bases and V by 5 bases; bases with no gene match: 11. The CDR3 protein is CASSPSFGTSATGELFF. Here the CDR3 DNA reads TGTGCCAGTAGTCCGTCCTTTGGGACTAGCGCTACCGGGGAGCTGTTTTTT.

The CDR3 DNA reads as TGTGCCAGCAGCCTTCTCGGGACAGATGAAAAACTGTTTTTT. It translates to CASSLLGTDEKLFF. V gene TRBV5-4 combines with J gene TRBJ1-4; 7 nucleotides align to TRBD1. The CDR3 has 14 residues. Germline loops: CDR1 SGHNT, CDR2 YYREEE (reference sequence). Trimming removed 4 bases from V and 6 bases from J; junction bases left unmatched: 6.

This sequence joins TRBV6-5 and TRBJ2-6; D unclear. This CDR3 spans 15 amino acids. Germline values: CDR1 MNHEY, CDR2 SVGAGI. V lost 6 bases and J 2 bases, leaving 11 bases between the germline ends. The CDR3, as DNA: TGTGCCAGCAGGGGCCGGCTGACTGGGGCCAACGTCCTGACTTTC. As protein: CASRGRLTGANVLTF.

The chain carries TRBV10-3 and TRBJ2-1; D is possibly TRBD2 (6 bases). Per germline, CDR1 ENHRY and CDR2 SYGVKD. V was cut by 4 bases and J by 6 bases, with 16 bases left in between. There are 15 residues in the CDR3. The chain's CDR3 is CAISGGLLLSNEQFF. CDR3 nucleotide sequence: TGTGCCATCAGTGGGGGACTTCTACTAAGCAATGAGCAGTTCTTC.

J is TRBJ2-7 and V is TRBV29-1, with 9 bases fitting TRBD2. CDR3 length: 12 residues. Germline V lookup: CDR1 SQVTM, CDR2 ANQGSEA. Trimming cost V 6 bases and J 0 bases; bases outside gene matches: 0. As DNA, the CDR3 is TGCAGCGTAGCGGGGGGCTCCTACGAGCAGTACTTC. Amino acid sequence: CSVAGGSYEQYF.

This CDR3 reads CASSSGGTSGSYEQYF. The DNA of the CDR3 is TGCGCCAGCAGCTCGGGAGGGACTAGCGGGTCCTACGAGCAGTACTTC. The chain has TRBV5-1 and TRBJ2-7; 12 nucleotides line up with TRBD2. The CDR3 is 16 residues long. Germline CDR1 reads SGHRS; CDR2 reads YFSETQ. V lost 3 bases, J lost 1 base, and 5 bases stayed unmatched.